The rows below give T cell receptor beta chains drawn from one sample of a study of cytomegalovirus exposure and HLA in healthy donors. TCRdb's table, derived via immunoSEQ multiplex PCR, lists solely in-frame clones and lacks some. This sample has approximately 110,000 clones, with under 85% found just once. Specimen: PBMCs. The source of these receptors is a woman between 40 and 50 years old in good health and CMV-seropositive. CDR3s include the opening cysteine and the closing phenylalanine or tryptophan. The D gene is left open where the match is weak. Expanded clones are given a class, and other clones once, few, many or no size at all.

>TRBD1|-|TRBJ2-7|TRBV28
TGTGCCAGCAGACCACCCTCGCCACAGGGGAACGAGCAGTACTTC
CASRPPSPQGNEQYF
>-|-|TRBJ2-6|TRBV2
TGTGCCAGCAGTGTCGGGCTAGCGTCACAAGCCAACGGCCTGACTTTC
CASSVGLASQANGLTF
>TRBD1|-|TRBJ1-4|TRBV5-1
TGCGCCAGCAGCTCGGGACAGGGGGGTGAAAAACTGTTTTTT
CASSSGQGGEKLFF
>-|-|TRBJ2-2|TRBV5-4
TGTGCCAGCAGCTTGCTGAACACCGGGGAGCTGTTTTTT
CASSLLNTGELFF
>TRBD1|-|TRBJ2-7|TRBV29-1
TGCAGCGTTGACTGGACAGGCTCCCTCGAGCAGTACTTC
CSVDWTGSLEQYF
>TRBD1|-|TRBJ2-3|TRBV5-4
TGTGCCAGCAGCTTGCGCGGGGACAGGTTCACAGATACGCAGTATTTT
CASSLRGDRFTDTQYF
>TRBD2|-|TRBJ2-4|TRBV28
TGTGCCAGCAGTCCGGGGGGGAGTCCCAAAAACATTCAGTACTTC
CASSPGGSPKNIQYF
>TRBD1|-|TRBJ1-2|TRBV19
TGTGCCAGTATTTCGACAGGGCTCGACTATGGCTACACCTTC
CASISTGLDYGYTF
>-|-|TRBJ2-7|TRBV13
TGTGCCAGCAGCTTATACCAGTACGAGCAGTACTTC
CASSLYQYEQYF
>-|-|TRBJ1-2|TRBV2
TGTGCCAGCAGTGAAGCGCTCGGGCCCGGGGGGAGTGGCTATGGCTACACCTTC
CASSEALGPGGSGYGYTF
>TRBD1|-|TRBJ1-5|TRBV18
TGTGCCAGCTCACCAAAGGACAGGGTAGAGCAGCCCCAGCATTTT
CASSPKDRVEQPQHF
>TRBD1|-|TRBJ2-7|TRBV28
TGTGCCAGCCGGGACAGACCCTACGAGCAGTACTTC
CASRDRPYEQYF
>-|-|TRBJ1-5|TRBV27
TGTGCCAGCAGTTTATCAGTGGATTTAGGACACTTCAATCAGCCCCAGCATTTT
CASSLSVDLGHFNQPQHF
>TRBD1|once|TRBJ2-7|TRBV7-6
TGTGCCAGCAGCTTATCAGGGGGTGTAACCTACGAGCAGTACTTC
CASSLSGGVTYEQYF
>TRBD1|-|TRBJ1-5|TRBV30
TGTGCCTGGAGTGAGTCAGGGGGGCAGCCCCAGCATTTT
CAWSESGGQPQHF
>-|-|TRBJ2-3|TRBV11-2
TGTGCCAGCAGCTTATACCTAGGAGGCACAGATACGCAGTATTTT
CASSLYLGGTDTQYF
>TRBD1|-|TRBJ2-7|TRBV5-6
TGTGCCAGCAGATTACAGGGGGCCAGTCTCGAGCAGTACTTC
CASRLQGASLEQYF
>TRBD1|-|TRBJ2-3|TRBV30
TGTGCCTGTAGGCATATACAGGGGGCTCGAGCAGATACGCAGTATTTT
CACRHIQGARADTQYF
>TRBD1|-|TRBJ1-1|TRBV5-1
TGCGCCAGCAGCACGACAGGGTGGGACACTGAAGCTTTCTTT
CASSTTGWDTEAFF
>-|-|TRBJ2-3|TRBV10-3
TGTGCCATACTTCGGGATTTGTCAGATACGCAGTATTTT
CAILRDLSDTQYF
>-|-|TRBJ2-7|TRBV19
TGTGCCAGTCCGGGAGCGTACCCCTACGAGCAGTACTTC
CASPGAYPYEQYF
>-|once|TRBJ1-5|TRBV6-1
TGTGCCAGCAGTCCAGAGCCAGGGCCGAATCAGCCCCAGCATTTT
CASSPEPGPNQPQHF
>TRBD1|-|TRBJ2-6|TRBV7-3
TGTGCCAGCAGCGATCGGGACAGGGCCCTAAGCTCTGGGGCCAACGTCCTGACTTTC
CASSDRDRALSSGANVLTF
>-|once|TRBJ1-5|TRBV6-1
TGTGCCAGCAGTGAATGGGGAGCCGACCAGCCCCAGCATTTT
CASSEWGADQPQHF
>-|-|TRBJ1-5|TRBV6-1
TGTGCCAGCAGTGAAGCCATGACCCCTAGCCATCAGCCCCAGCATTTT
CASSEAMTPSHQPQHF
>-|-|TRBJ2-3|TRBV28
TGTGCCAGCACCCCGGGACATTATACGCAGTATTTT
CASTPGHYTQYF
>TRBD2|-|TRBJ2-1|TRBV5-1
TGCGCCAGCAGCTTGGCGGGTGGGTGGACTAGCGGAACCAATGAGCAGTTCTTC
CASSLAGGWTSGTNEQFF
>TRBD1|-|TRBJ1-2|TRBV19
TGTGCCAGTAGTATTGGTCAGGGGGCGCAGGCTGGCTACACCTTC
CASSIGQGAQAGYTF
>TRBD2|once|TRBJ2-7|TRBV28
TGTGCCAGCAGTCGGGACCCGCGGGGGGACGAGCAGTACTTC
CASSRDPRGDEQYF
>TRBD2|-|TRBJ2-5|TRBV28
TGTGCCAGCAGTTTATTTTCTAGCGGACTACAAGAGACCCAGTACTTC
CASSLFSSGLQETQYF
>TRBD1|-|TRBJ2-3|TRBV11-2
TGTGCCAGCAGCCTAGAAACAGGGGTAATACATGATACGCAGTATTTT
CASSLETGVIHDTQYF
>-|once|TRBJ2-7|TRBV28
TGTGCCAGCAGTTTGACAGGAGCGTCCTACGAGCAGTACTTC
CASSLTGASYEQYF
>TRBD2|few|TRBJ2-3|TRBV6-6
TGTGCCAGCAGGAGGGCTAGCGGGATGGTTACGCAGTATTTT
CASRRASGMVTQYF
>TRBD2|few|TRBJ2-7|TRBV10-3
TGTGCCATCATGGAGCGGGAGGGCCCCTCCTACGAGCAGTACTTC
CAIMEREGPSYEQYF
>-|-|TRBJ1-1|TRBV6-5
TGTGCCAGCAGAGGAGAAAACACTGAAGCTTTCTTT
CASRGENTEAFF
>-|-|TRBJ1-5|TRBV7-2
TGTGCCAGCAGCTCTCAGGGCCCCAGGCAGCCCCAGCATTTT
CASSSQGPRQPQHF
>TRBD2|-|TRBJ2-1|TRBV9
TGTGCCAGCAGCGTAGGAATGGGTAGCGGGAGGAGCTCCTACAATGAGCAGTTCTTC
CASSVGMGSGRSSYNEQFF
>-|-|TRBJ2-1|TRBV7-2
TGTGCCAGCAGCTTTTTTCAACAAAGCTACAATGAGCAGTTCTTC
CASSFFQQSYNEQFF
>TRBD1|-|TRBJ2-7|TRBV13
TGTGCCAGCAGCTGGGCAGCCGGGACAGGGGCAGGGGAGCAGTACTTC
CASSWAAGTGAGEQYF
>-|-|TRBJ1-1|TRBV6-1
TGTGCCAGCAGTTTAAGCAGGGGAAACACTGAAGCTTTCTTT
CASSLSRGNTEAFF
>-|-|TRBJ2-4|TRBV4-1
TGCGCCAGCAGCCAAGGGGTTATTAGGCAGGGCGGAACCAAAAACATTCAGTACTTC
CASSQGVIRQGGTKNIQYF
>TRBD1|once|TRBJ2-7|TRBV28
TGTGCCAGCAGTCACCGGGACAGGGAATACGAGCAGTACTTC
CASSHRDREYEQYF
>TRBD2|few|TRBJ2-7|TRBV28
TGTGCCAGCAGTTTAGGGACTAGCGGGAGGGGAGACGATATGTACGAGCAGTACTTC
CASSLGTSGRGDDMYEQYF